These T cell receptor beta chains were read from a single sample in a study of shared clonotypes between healthy human individuals. Data came from immunoSEQ multiplex PCR; TCRdb stores just in-frame clones and leaves some out. The sample records over a million clones, roughly 98.5% being singletons. The sample consisted of naive CD4+ T cells sorted from blood. The receptor source for this set is a man aged 30-40 years in good health. CDR3s include the opening cysteine and the closing phenylalanine or tryptophan. A D gene is named only where the DNA matches it firmly. Some rows mark clone size as missing; the rest say once, few, many or name a class of expanded clone.

V gene: TRBV11-2
clone size: .
J gene: TRBJ1-1
D gene: .
CDR3 DNA: TGTGCCAGCAGCTTAGATAGGGTGGCTTTCTTT
CDR3 protein: CASSLDRVAFF

V gene: TRBV27
clone size: .
J gene: TRBJ2-7
D gene: .
CDR3 DNA: TGTGCCAGCAGCCCCTCCGGGTCTCGCGACTTCGAGCAGTACTTC
CDR3 protein: CASSPSGSRDFEQYF

V gene: TRBV5-1
clone size: once
J gene: TRBJ2-7
D gene: .
CDR3 DNA: TGCGCCAGCAGCTTGTCAGACTGGGGCGAGCAGTACTTC
CDR3 protein: CASSLSDWGEQYF

V gene: TRBV11-2
clone size: .
J gene: TRBJ2-7
D gene: .
CDR3 DNA: TGTGCCAGCAGCCCTTCCCGGACAGCCTCCTACGAGCAGTACTTC
CDR3 protein: CASSPSRTASYEQYF

V gene: TRBV7-9
clone size: .
J gene: TRBJ2-1
D gene: TRBD2
CDR3 DNA: TGTGCCAGCAGCCAAACGACTAGCGGGCTATACAATGAGCAGTTCTTC
CDR3 protein: CASSQTTSGLYNEQFF

V gene: TRBV10-3
clone size: .
J gene: TRBJ2-3
D gene: .
CDR3 DNA: TGTGCCATCAGTGAGTCGACTCCAGGAGTTAGCACAGATACGCAGTATTTT
CDR3 protein: CAISESTPGVSTDTQYF

V gene: TRBV5-4
clone size: .
J gene: TRBJ2-2
D gene: TRBD2
CDR3 DNA: TGTGCCAGCAGCCCCGGGAGGGTCCTCACCGGGGAGCTGTTTTTT
CDR3 protein: CASSPGRVLTGELFF

V gene: TRBV28
clone size: .
J gene: TRBJ2-3
D gene: TRBD2
CDR3 DNA: TGTGCCAGCAGTGAAGCGGGAGAAGATACGCAGTATTTT
CDR3 protein: CASSEAGEDTQYF

V gene: TRBV28
clone size: .
J gene: TRBJ2-3
D gene: .
CDR3 DNA: TGTGCCAGCAGTTCCGTTGGTCTTGCAGGGACGGAGTATTTT
CDR3 protein: CASSSVGLAGTEYF

V gene: TRBV7-9
clone size: .
J gene: TRBJ2-1
D gene: TRBD2
CDR3 DNA: TGTGCCAGCAGCTCCGTAAGCCCCGGTACTAGCGGATCCTACAATGAGCAGTTCTTC
CDR3 protein: CASSSVSPGTSGSYNEQFF

V gene: TRBV10-2
clone size: .
J gene: TRBJ2-2
D gene: .
CDR3 DNA: TGCGCCACCCTTAGACAGGCCCGCTCCGGGGAGCTGTTTTTT
CDR3 protein: CATLRQARSGELFF

V gene: TRBV6-5
clone size: once
J gene: TRBJ2-5
D gene: .
CDR3 DNA: TGTGCCAGCAGTTACTCGGCCTTTCTCAGTGGGACCCAGTACTTC
CDR3 protein: CASSYSAFLSGTQYF

V gene: TRBV10-3
clone size: .
J gene: TRBJ1-2
D gene: .
CDR3 DNA: TGTGCCATCAGTGGACAGGTATCTAACTATGGCTACACCTTC
CDR3 protein: CAISGQVSNYGYTF

V gene: TRBV19
clone size: once
J gene: TRBJ2-1
D gene: .
CDR3 DNA: TGTGCCAGTAGTATTCTAGCTAGCCTTGAAGTTAATGAGCAGTTCTTC
CDR3 protein: CASSILASLEVNEQFF

V gene: TRBV6-5
clone size: .
J gene: TRBJ2-1
D gene: .
CDR3 DNA: TGTGCCAGCAGTTACTCGAAGGAGAATTACGGCAATGAGCAGTTCTTC
CDR3 protein: CASSYSKENYGNEQFF

V gene: TRBV27
clone size: .
J gene: TRBJ2-2
D gene: .
CDR3 DNA: TGTGCCAGCAGTTTAGAAGGACGGCTGAACACCGGGGAGCTGTTTTTT
CDR3 protein: CASSLEGRLNTGELFF

V gene: TRBV6-4
clone size: .
J gene: TRBJ2-3
D gene: .
CDR3 DNA: TGTGCCAGCAGACCCGACCAGGGAAGGGCAGATACGCAGTATTTT
CDR3 protein: CASRPDQGRADTQYF

V gene: TRBV18
clone size: .
J gene: TRBJ1-3
D gene: .
CDR3 DNA: TGTGCCAGCTCATCAATGCAACGAGTGGGCTCTGGAAACACCATATATTTT
CDR3 protein: CASSSMQRVGSGNTIYF

V gene: TRBV30
clone size: once
J gene: TRBJ1-3
D gene: .
CDR3 DNA: TGTGCCTGGGGGACTCCCGGCGGGGTCTCTGGAAACACCATATATTTT
CDR3 protein: CAWGTPGGVSGNTIYF

V gene: TRBV20-1
clone size: .
J gene: TRBJ2-5
D gene: .
CDR3 DNA: TGCAGTCCTAAATTGGGGACCCAGTACTTC
CDR3 protein: CSPKLGTQYF

V gene: TRBV30
clone size: .
J gene: TRBJ1-4
D gene: .
CDR3 DNA: TGTGCCTGGAGTATGGGGGCGAGTAATGAAAAACTGTTTTTT
CDR3 protein: CAWSMGASNEKLFF

V gene: TRBV5-1
clone size: .
J gene: TRBJ2-3
D gene: TRBD2
CDR3 DNA: TGCGCCAGCAGGTTGAAGGGTCGCGGGAGGACTCCAGATACGCAGTATTTT
CDR3 protein: CASRLKGRGRTPDTQYF

V gene: TRBV10-3
clone size: .
J gene: TRBJ1-5
D gene: TRBD1
CDR3 DNA: TGTGCCATCAGTAGACAGGGGGAAAATCAGCCCCAGCATTTT
CDR3 protein: CAISRQGENQPQHF

V gene: TRBV7-2
clone size: .
J gene: TRBJ2-7
D gene: .
CDR3 DNA: TGTGCCAGCAGCCAGGGGGGCGGGAGGTACAGGCAGTACTTC
CDR3 protein: CASSQGGGRYRQYF

V gene: TRBV5-4
clone size: .
J gene: TRBJ2-1
D gene: .
CDR3 DNA: TGTGCCAGCAGCCGAGACGGAGGTGAGCAGTTCTTC
CDR3 protein: CASSRDGGEQFF